This T cell receptor beta chain stems from a study of somatic mutations in cytotoxic T cells in rheumatoid arthritis. Study background: Collection of patient blood (30 ml EDTA) took place right after diagnosis, before any treatment.

General study findings and limits: Antigens recognized by the expanded CD8+ clones were unknown.

This clone was counted between two and nine times. As yet, its antigen is unknown. The CDR3 has 13 residues. CDR1 is KGHSH and CDR2 is LQKENI in the germline V gene. Trimming shortened V by 2 bases and J by 1 base, and 6 bases separated the two germline ends. TCRdb's table, derived via immunoSEQ multiplex PCR, lists solely in-frame clones and lacks some. The sample lists several thousand clones; more than 70% were seen once. This receptor was identified in an adult with rheumatoid arthritis. The rearrangement joins TRBV18 to TRBJ2-7; D ambiguous. The sample taken for sequencing was CD8+ T cells sorted from blood. The CDR3 reads CASSPGMSYEQYF. In DNA form, the CDR3 reads TGTGCCAGCTCACCAGGTATGTCCTACGAGCAGTACTTC.